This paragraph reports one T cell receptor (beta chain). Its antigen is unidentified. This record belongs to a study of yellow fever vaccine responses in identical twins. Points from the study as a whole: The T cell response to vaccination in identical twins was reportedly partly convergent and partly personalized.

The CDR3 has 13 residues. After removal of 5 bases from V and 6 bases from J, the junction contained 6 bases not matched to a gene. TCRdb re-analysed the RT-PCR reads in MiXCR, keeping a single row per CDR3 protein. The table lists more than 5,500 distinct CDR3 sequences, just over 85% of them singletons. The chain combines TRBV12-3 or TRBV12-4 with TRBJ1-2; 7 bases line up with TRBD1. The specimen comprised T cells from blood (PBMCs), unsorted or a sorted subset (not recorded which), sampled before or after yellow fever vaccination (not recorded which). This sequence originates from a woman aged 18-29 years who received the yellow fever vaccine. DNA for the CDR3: TGTGCCAGCAGTCCAAGGGGGCACAATGGCTACACCTTC. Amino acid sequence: CASSPRGHNGYTF.